This T cell receptor (beta chain) was profiled in a study of T-cell reconstitution after alpha-beta-depleted transplantation in children. Overall study results and limits: Reportedly, only several hundred clones from non-depleted graft cells drove alpha-beta T-cell counts at about two months. Diversity and T-cell counts at one year after transplant derived mostly from new T cells. Some patients owed their high day-60 TCRbeta diversity to surviving recipient T cells and thymic progenitors.

A library of TCRbeta sequences, prepared with unique molecular identifiers, was generated. TCRdb redid the calling of the PCR reads with MiXCR, one entry per CDR3 protein. Among 700,000 to 950,000 distinct CDR3 sequences listed, approximately 15% were seen once. The V gene lost 0 bases and the J gene lost 2 bases, with 9 bases spanning the gap. The CDR3 totals 14 residues. Germline assignment: CDR1 SGHNT and CDR2 YYREEE (reference sequence). This clonotype has at least ten counts. The antigen is not known. This sequence originates from a male patient younger than 18 who had a stem cell transplant for acute lymphoblastic leukemia, so the T cells may come from the graft donor. The source was PBMCs, mostly from graft donor cells, collected 360 days after TCRalphabeta/CD19-depleted stem cell transplant. The chain combines TRBV5-4 with TRBJ2-7; D ambiguous. The CDR3 DNA follows: TGTGCCAGCAGCTTGGGTGACGCCGCCTACGAGCAGTACTTC. This sequence encodes CASSLGDAAYEQYF.